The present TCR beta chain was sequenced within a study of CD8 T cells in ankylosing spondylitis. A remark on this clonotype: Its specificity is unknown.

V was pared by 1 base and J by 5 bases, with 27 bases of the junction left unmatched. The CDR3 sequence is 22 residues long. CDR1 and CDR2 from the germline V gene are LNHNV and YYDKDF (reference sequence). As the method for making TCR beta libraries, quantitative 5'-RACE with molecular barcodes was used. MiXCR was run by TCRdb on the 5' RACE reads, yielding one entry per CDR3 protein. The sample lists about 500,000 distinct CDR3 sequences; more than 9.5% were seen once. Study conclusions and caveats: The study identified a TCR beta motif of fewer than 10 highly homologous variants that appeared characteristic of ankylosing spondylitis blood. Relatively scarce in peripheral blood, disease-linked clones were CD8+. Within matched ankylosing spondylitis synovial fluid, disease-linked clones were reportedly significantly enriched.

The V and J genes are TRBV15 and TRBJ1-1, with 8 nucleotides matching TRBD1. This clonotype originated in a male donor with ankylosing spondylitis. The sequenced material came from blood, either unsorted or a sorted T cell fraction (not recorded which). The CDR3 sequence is CATSRGGVGQGGSALGGTEAFF. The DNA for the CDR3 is TGTGCCACCAGCAGAGGTGGTGTAGGACAGGGAGGCAGTGCGTTGGGAGGGACTGAAGCTTTCTTT.